This TCR beta chain was recovered during a study of neoadjuvant anti-PD-1 for oral cavity cancer. About the research overall: Patients without progression received a fourth nivolumab dose around day 43, then surgical resection on days 50-56. General study findings and limits: TCR analyses covered only a few patients per response group.

The data were produced by immunoSEQ multiplex PCR, yet TCRdb's version contains in-frame clones alone and is incomplete. The data hold around 60,000 clones, with approximately 79% observed a single time. These oral cavity squamous cell carcinomas were HPV-negative and locally advanced. As for this clone: Its antigen is unidentified.

This CDR3 has 15 residues. Germline lookup yields CDR1 MDHEN and CDR2 SYDVKM. The V gene lost 5 bases and the J gene lost 6 bases, with 18 bases spanning the gap. The genes are TRBV28 and TRBJ2-3, with D perhaps matching TRBD2 (6 bases). This specimen consisted of PBMCs, obtained before nivolumab (anti-PD-1) treatment. This receptor was identified in a person aged 40 to 85 with oral cavity squamous cell carcinoma. The CDR3 DNA reads as TGTGCCAGCAGTGGACCGGGGGTCCAACGGGATACGCAGTATTTT. Its protein is CASSGPGVQRDTQYF.